The rows below give T cell receptor beta chains drawn from one sample of a study of beta chain features in type 1 diabetes. The assay was immunoSEQ multiplex PCR, and TCRdb's table has in-frame clones only and misses some. The repertoire has under 20,000 clones, 55% to 75% of them found once; the top ten carry 0.65% to 0.9%. Sample: stem cell memory CD4+ T cells from blood. These receptors were collected from a man in his thirties or forties with type 1 diabetes. Each CDR3 is given with its conserved first and last residue. D genes are given only for firm matches. The size field is filled for only some rows; it gives once, few, many or a size class.

V gene: TRBV10-3
clone size: NA
J gene: TRBJ1-5
D gene: TRBD1
CDR3 protein: CAISQPGQGAGQPQHF
CDR3 DNA: TGTGCCATCAGTCAACCGGGACAGGGGGCGGGTCAGCCCCAGCATTTT

V gene: TRBV29-1
clone size: NA
J gene: TRBJ2-3
D gene: NA
CDR3 protein: CSVGLGADTQYF
CDR3 DNA: TGCAGCGTTGGCTTGGGAGCAGATACGCAGTATTTT

V gene: TRBV6-1
clone size: few
J gene: TRBJ2-3
D gene: NA
CDR3 protein: CASTRGLAEITQYF
CDR3 DNA: TGTGCCAGCACCCGAGGGCTAGCAGAGATAACGCAGTATTTT

V gene: TRBV11-2
clone size: NA
J gene: TRBJ2-7
D gene: NA
CDR3 protein: CASSFSDGTYEQYF
CDR3 DNA: TGTGCCAGCAGCTTTAGCGACGGAACCTACGAGCAGTACTTC

V gene: TRBV30
clone size: NA
J gene: TRBJ1-6
D gene: NA
CDR3 protein: CAWTLTGTPLHF
CDR3 DNA: TGTGCCTGGACCCTAACGGGGACACCCCTCCACTTT

V gene: TRBV5-1
clone size: few
J gene: TRBJ1-1
D gene: TRBD1
CDR3 protein: CASSLTGATEAFF
CDR3 DNA: TGCGCCAGCAGCTTAACAGGGGCCACTGAAGCTTTCTTT

V gene: TRBV2
clone size: NA
J gene: TRBJ2-1
D gene: NA
CDR3 protein: CASSERQSTYNEQFF
CDR3 DNA: TGTGCCAGCAGTGAGCGGCAGTCAACTTACAATGAGCAGTTCTTC

V gene: TRBV19
clone size: NA
J gene: TRBJ2-1
D gene: NA
CDR3 protein: CASTLGGGAVEQFF
CDR3 DNA: TGTGCCAGTACCCTAGGAGGGGGGGCAGTTGAGCAGTTCTTC

V gene: TRBV6-5
clone size: NA
J gene: TRBJ2-1
D gene: NA
CDR3 protein: CASSGGGGLGEQFF
CDR3 DNA: TGTGCCAGCAGTGGAGGAGGGGGCCTGGGGGAGCAGTTCTTC

V gene: TRBV15
clone size: NA
J gene: TRBJ2-1
D gene: TRBD2
CDR3 protein: CATSRDPRAGGNEQFF
CDR3 DNA: TGTGCCACCAGCAGAGATCCCCGGGCGGGGGGCAATGAGCAGTTCTTC

V gene: TRBV6-1
clone size: NA
J gene: TRBJ2-7
D gene: TRBD1
CDR3 protein: CASSVTGITYEQYF
CDR3 DNA: TGTGCCAGCAGTGTGACAGGGATAACCTACGAGCAGTACTTC

V gene: TRBV5-1
clone size: NA
J gene: TRBJ2-1
D gene: TRBD2
CDR3 protein: CASRPAGTSGTTWNEQFF
CDR3 DNA: TGCGCCAGCAGGCCCGCCGGGACTAGCGGGACTACTTGGAATGAGCAGTTCTTC

V gene: TRBV10-3
clone size: NA
J gene: TRBJ1-1
D gene: TRBD1
CDR3 protein: CAIRETGGTEAFF
CDR3 DNA: TGTGCCATCAGAGAAACAGGGGGCACTGAAGCTTTCTTT

V gene: TRBV28
clone size: few
J gene: TRBJ1-1
D gene: TRBD1
CDR3 protein: CASWGQGTEAFF
CDR3 DNA: TGTGCCAGCTGGGGACAGGGGACTGAAGCTTTCTTT

V gene: TRBV29-1
clone size: NA
J gene: TRBJ2-1
D gene: NA
CDR3 protein: CSVEERGFYNEQFF
CDR3 DNA: TGCAGCGTTGAAGAGCGGGGCTTCTACAATGAGCAGTTCTTC

V gene: TRBV5-5
clone size: NA
J gene: TRBJ1-6
D gene: TRBD1
CDR3 protein: CASSRTGSSYNSPLHF
CDR3 DNA: TGTGCCAGCAGCCGGACAGGGAGCTCCTATAATTCACCCCTCCACTTT

V gene: TRBV11-2
clone size: NA
J gene: TRBJ2-3
D gene: TRBD2
CDR3 protein: CASSLRRGSTTSTDTQYF
CDR3 DNA: TGTGCCAGCAGCTTACGGCGGGGGTCGACCACTAGCACAGATACGCAGTATTTT

V gene: TRBV7-9
clone size: NA
J gene: TRBJ2-3
D gene: NA
CDR3 protein: CASSLAGVTDTQYF
CDR3 DNA: TGTGCCAGCAGCTTAGCGGGAGTGACAGATACGCAGTATTTT

V gene: TRBV2
clone size: NA
J gene: TRBJ1-2
D gene: NA
CDR3 protein: CASSTPGGGYTF
CDR3 DNA: TGTGCCAGCAGTACGCCCGGGGGTGGCTACACCTTC

V gene: TRBV2
clone size: few
J gene: TRBJ2-1
D gene: NA
CDR3 protein: CATRGVQRPNEQFF
CDR3 DNA: TGTGCCACCCGAGGAGTCCAGCGGCCCAATGAGCAGTTCTTC

V gene: TRBV2
clone size: NA
J gene: TRBJ2-3
D gene: TRBD1
CDR3 protein: CASGRRGILTDTQYF
CDR3 DNA: TGTGCCAGCGGCCGCAGGGGGATCCTCACAGATACGCAGTATTTT

V gene: TRBV4-2
clone size: NA
J gene: TRBJ2-6
D gene: NA
CDR3 protein: CASSQVAAGANVLTF
CDR3 DNA: TGTGCCAGCAGCCAAGTTGCAGCTGGGGCCAACGTCCTGACTTTC

V gene: TRBV4-1
clone size: NA
J gene: TRBJ2-1
D gene: TRBD2
CDR3 protein: CASSQGLAGGNEQFF
CDR3 DNA: TGCGCCAGCAGCCAGGGACTAGCGGGGGGGAATGAGCAGTTCTTC

V gene: TRBV2
clone size: NA
J gene: TRBJ1-1
D gene: NA
CDR3 protein: CASSVRGGSLTEAFF
CDR3 DNA: TGTGCCAGCAGTGTCCGTGGGGGGTCGCTCACTGAAGCTTTCTTT